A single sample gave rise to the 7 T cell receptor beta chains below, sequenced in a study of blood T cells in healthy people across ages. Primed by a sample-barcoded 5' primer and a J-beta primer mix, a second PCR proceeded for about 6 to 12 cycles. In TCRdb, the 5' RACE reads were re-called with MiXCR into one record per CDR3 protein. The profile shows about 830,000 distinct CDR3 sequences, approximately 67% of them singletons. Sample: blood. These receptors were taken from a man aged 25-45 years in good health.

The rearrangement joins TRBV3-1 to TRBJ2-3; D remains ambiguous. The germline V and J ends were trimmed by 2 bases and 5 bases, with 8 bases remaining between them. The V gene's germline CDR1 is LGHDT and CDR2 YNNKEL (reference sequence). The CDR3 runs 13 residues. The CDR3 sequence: CASSQFNGDTQYF. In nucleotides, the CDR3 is TGTGCCAGCAGCCAATTCAACGGAGATACGCAGTATTTT.

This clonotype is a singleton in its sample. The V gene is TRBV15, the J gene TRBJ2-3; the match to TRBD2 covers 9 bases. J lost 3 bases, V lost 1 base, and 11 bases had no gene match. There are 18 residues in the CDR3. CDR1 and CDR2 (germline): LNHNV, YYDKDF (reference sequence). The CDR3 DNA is TGTGCCACCAGCAGAGTTCGTCGTTCGGCGGGGGGGACAGATACGCAGTATTTT. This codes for CATSRVRRSAGGTDTQYF.

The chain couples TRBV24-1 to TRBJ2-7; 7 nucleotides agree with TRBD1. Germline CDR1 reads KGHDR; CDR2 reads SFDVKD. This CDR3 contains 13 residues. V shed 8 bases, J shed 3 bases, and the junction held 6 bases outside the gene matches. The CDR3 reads CATMGQPIYEQYF. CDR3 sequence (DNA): TGTGCCACCATGGGACAGCCGATCTACGAGCAGTACTTC.

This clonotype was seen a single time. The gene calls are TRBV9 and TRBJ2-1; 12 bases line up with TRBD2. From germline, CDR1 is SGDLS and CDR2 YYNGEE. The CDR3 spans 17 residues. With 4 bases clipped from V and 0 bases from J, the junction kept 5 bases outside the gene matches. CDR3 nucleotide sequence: TGTGCCAGCAGCCCACGACTAGCGGGGGACTCCTACAATGAGCAGTTCTTC. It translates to CASSPRLAGDSYNEQFF.

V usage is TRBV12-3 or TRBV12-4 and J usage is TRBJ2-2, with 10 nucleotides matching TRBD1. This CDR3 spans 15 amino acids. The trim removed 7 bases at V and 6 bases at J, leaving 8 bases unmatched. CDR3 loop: CASKPGQGNAGELFF. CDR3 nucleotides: TGTGCCAGCAAGCCGGGACAGGGGAATGCCGGGGAGCTGTTTTTT.

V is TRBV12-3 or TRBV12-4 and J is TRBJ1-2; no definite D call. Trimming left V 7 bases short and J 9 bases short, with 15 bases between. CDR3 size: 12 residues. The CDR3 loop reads CASISSTGSYTF. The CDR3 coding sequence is TGTGCCAGCATTTCGAGTACGGGGAGCTACACCTTC.

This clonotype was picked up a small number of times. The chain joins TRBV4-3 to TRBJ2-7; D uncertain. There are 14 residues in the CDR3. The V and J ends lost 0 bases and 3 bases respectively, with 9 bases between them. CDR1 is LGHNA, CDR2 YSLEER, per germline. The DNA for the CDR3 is TGCGCCAGCAGCCAAGATCGGCAGTACTACGAGCAGTACTTC. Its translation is CASSQDRQYYEQYF.